The 9 T cell receptor beta chains in this list originate from one sample, sequenced in a study of regulatory and conventional T cells in RAG deficiency. The sorted conventional CD4+ T cells were CD25-low and CD127-high, with genomic DNA sequenced. Clones were sequenced by immunoSEQ multiplex PCR, and TCRdb holds only the in-frame ones, with some missing. The sample lists tens of thousands of clones, 90% to 95% occurring once. This sample also belongs to another study, concerning regulatory T cells. That paper notes: Amplification used 52 TRBV primers and 13 TRBJ primers.

The sequencing sample was made of CD4+ T cells sorted from blood. The receptor source for this set is a human donor in good health.

A single count supports this clone. The gene calls are TRBV6-6 and TRBJ2-3, with TRBD2 matching over 9 bases. Trimming removed 7 bases from V and 6 bases from J; junction bases left unmatched: 8. Germline lookup yields CDR1 MNHNY and CDR2 SVGAGI (reference sequence). The CDR3 length is 14 residues. The CDR3 protein is CASTTAGGPDTQYF. In DNA, the CDR3 is TGTGCCAGCACTACGGCGGGAGGGCCTGATACGCAGTATTTT.

The chain recombines TRBV5-4 with TRBJ2-3; D is ambiguous. Trimming pared 1 base from V and 2 bases from J, leaving 11 bases between. This CDR3 region has 15 residues. Germline lookup yields CDR1 SGHNT and CDR2 YYREEE (reference sequence). CDR3 DNA sequence: TGTGCCAGCAGCTTGTCGTCAGTGACCACAGATACGCAGTATTTT. Translation: CASSLSSVTTDTQYF.

The chain has TRBV5-4 and TRBJ1-1; TRBD1 is a possible D gene (6 bases). The V gene's germline CDR1 is SGHNT and CDR2 YYREEE (reference sequence). The V gene lost 4 bases and the J gene lost 4 bases, with 17 bases spanning the gap. The CDR3 has 15 amino acids. This chain's CDR3 is CASSLQGQGSTEAFF. For the CDR3, the DNA is TGTGCCAGCAGCCTGCAGGGGCAAGGGAGCACTGAAGCTTTCTTT.

The chain recombines TRBV20-1 with TRBJ1-4, with D hard to call. V was shortened by 6 bases and J by 5 bases, with 7 bases between the two germline ends. The germline V gene encodes CDR1 DFQATT and CDR2 SNEGSKA (reference sequence). The CDR3 length is 11 residues. This CDR3 is CSARVNEKLFF. The CDR3 bases are TGCAGTGCCCGGGTCAATGAAAAACTGTTTTTT.

V usage is TRBV2 and J usage is TRBJ2-3; 10 nucleotides line up with TRBD1. CDR1 is SNHLY, CDR2 FYNNEI, per germline. J gave up 5 bases and V 5 bases, and 7 bases lay outside the gene matches. This CDR3 contains 15 residues. CDR3 in amino acids: CASSPDRGLVDTQYF. Here the CDR3 DNA reads TGTGCCAGCAGTCCAGACAGGGGGCTTGTAGATACGCAGTATTTT.

This clone has a single count. The chain recombines TRBV7-9 with TRBJ2-6, with a possible D match to TRBD1 (6 bases). Germline CDR1 is SEHNR and CDR2 is FQNEAQ (reference sequence). With 3 bases removed from V and 3 bases from J, the gap between germline ends came to 15 bases. The CDR3 is made up of 17 amino acids. The DNA of the CDR3 is TGTGCCAGCAGCTTGTCTGGGGGCGCGGGTGGGGCCAACGTCCTGACTTTC. This sequence encodes CASSLSGGAGGANVLTF.

The rearrangement links TRBV29-1 to TRBJ2-4; 7 bases align to TRBD2. The V segment lost 6 bases and the J segment 0 bases; nucleotides outside the gene matches: 8. The germline V gene has CDR1 SQVTM and CDR2 ANQGSEA. The CDR3 contains 15 residues. CDR3 sequence reads: CSVAASGLAKNIQYF. CDR3 DNA: TGCAGCGTCGCCGCTAGCGGTCTAGCCAAAAACATTCAGTACTTC.

This clone occurred once. The chain couples TRBV7-9 to TRBJ1-1; a weak D match, TRBD1 (5 bases). The CDR3 spans 13 residues. V dropped 5 bases and J dropped 3 bases, with 10 bases sitting between them. Germline V gives CDR1 SEHNR, CDR2 FQNEAQ (reference sequence). DNA for the CDR3: TGTGCCAGCAGCCCTCGGGGGGACACTGAAGCTTTCTTT. Amino acid sequence: CASSPRGDTEAFF.

The chain employs TRBV5-1 and TRBJ2-5; D not certain. The CDR3 spans 13 residues. Germline lookup yields CDR1 SGHRS and CDR2 YFSETQ. Trimming removed 2 bases from V and 5 bases from J, with 10 bases in between. CDR3 DNA: TGCGCCAGCAGCTTAAACCTCGGGGAGACCCAGTACTTC. It specifies CASSLNLGETQYF.